The 32 T cell receptor beta chains presented below share a single source sample, sequenced in a study of cytomegalovirus exposure and HLA in healthy donors. Sequencing was performed with immunoSEQ multiplex PCR; in TCRdb, only in-frame clones are kept and a portion is missing. The sample lists 200,000 to 250,000 clones; less than 90% were seen once. Sequencing was carried out using PBMCs. These receptors were obtained from a woman between 18 and 29 years old in good health and CMV-seronegative.

This clone appeared a few times. The chain links TRBV19 to TRBJ2-1, with 15 bases fitting TRBD2. CDR1 is LNHDA and CDR2 is SQIVND in the germline V gene (reference sequence). The CDR3 is made up of 17 amino acids. J was trimmed by 7 bases and V by 9 bases; bases with no gene match: 13. CDR3 in DNA: TGTGCCAGCCAAGGGACTAGCGGGAGGACGGGTGGTAATGAGCAGTTCTTC. It yields the protein CASQGTSGRTGGNEQFF.

Details on this clone: The same CDR3 also results from other DNA sequences found in this sample. V gene TRBV5-1 combines with J gene TRBJ1-2; D uncertain. The CDR3 length is 13 residues. CDR1 is SGHRS and CDR2 is YFSETQ in the germline V gene. Trimming removed 2 bases at V and 3 bases at J, with 8 bases between. The CDR3 is CASSLDGDYGYTF. The DNA of the CDR3 is TGCGCCAGCAGCTTAGACGGGGACTATGGCTACACCTTC.

V is TRBV6-5 and J is TRBJ2-5; a possible D gene is TRBD2 (6 bases). This CDR3 comprises 15 residues. V lost 2 bases and J lost 2, with 12 bases in between. Germline V CDR1 and CDR2: MNHEY, SVGAGI. The CDR3 protein is CASSYLGLPQETQYF. CDR3 nucleotide sequence: TGTGCCAGCAGTTACCTGGGACTCCCACAAGAGACCCAGTACTTC.

Comment on this clone: Other DNA sequences from this sample encode an identical CDR3 as well. This chain connects TRBV30 to TRBJ1-5; D remains ambiguous. Trimming took off 0 bases at V and 0 bases at J, with 3 bases between the two ends. The germline V gene encodes CDR1 GTSNPN and CDR2 SVGIG (reference sequence). The CDR3 extends over 13 amino acids. CDR3 sequence (DNA): TGTGCCTGGAGTGTAGGTAGCAATCAGCCCCAGCATTTT. Protein sequence: CAWSVGSNQPQHF.

The sample holds one count of this clone. This chain links TRBV2 with TRBJ2-3, with 7 bases fitting TRBD1. Looked up from germline, CDR1 is SNHLY and CDR2 is FYNNEI. This CDR3 has 14 residues. J was trimmed by 2 bases and V by 6 bases; bases with no gene match: 5. DNA for the CDR3: TGTGCCAGCAGCCGGGACAGCTTCACAGATACGCAGTATTTT. It codes for CASSRDSFTDTQYF.

V gene TRBV28 combines with J gene TRBJ2-3, with D uncertain. The CDR3 runs to 14 residues. Germline CDR1 MDHEN, CDR2 SYDVKM. The V end lost 2 bases, the J end lost 6 bases, and 12 bases lay between the germline ends. The CDR3 loop reads CASSLPPQEDTQYF. CDR3 bases: TGTGCCAGCAGTTTACCCCCTCAAGAGGATACGCAGTATTTT.

The table lists this clone with a few counts. CDR3 loop: CASSVGEGGRTGELFF. The CDR3, as DNA: TGTGCCAGCAGCGTAGGTGAGGGAGGGCGGACCGGGGAGCTGTTTTTT. This chain connects TRBV9 to TRBJ2-2; 7 nucleotides match TRBD2. Per the germline V gene, CDR1 is SGDLS and CDR2 is YYNGEE. V lost 0 bases and J lost 5; bases outside the gene matches: 7. The CDR3 is 16 amino acids.

This chain uses TRBV10-3 with TRBJ2-7; TRBD1 matches at 7 bases. CDR1 is ENHRY and CDR2 is SYGVKD in the germline V gene. V was clipped by 5 bases and J by 0 bases; unmatched bases: 4. The CDR3 has 14 residues. The CDR3 region is CAISSDRDSYEQYF. CDR3 DNA: TGTGCCATCAGTAGCGACAGGGACTCCTACGAGCAGTACTTC.

V is TRBV28 and J is TRBJ1-3; D ambiguous. CDR3 length equals 17 residues. Germline assignment: CDR1 MDHEN and CDR2 SYDVKM. The V gene lost 2 bases and the J gene lost 4 bases, with 18 bases spanning the gap. CDR3 sequence: CASSLGPPRFPGNTIYF. CDR3 bases: TGTGCCAGCAGTTTAGGACCCCCGCGGTTTCCAGGAAACACCATATATTTT.

V is TRBV28 and J is TRBJ1-4, with D perhaps TRBD1 (5 bases). Trimming took off 5 bases at V and 9 bases at J, with 19 bases between the two ends. The CDR3 is 15 amino acids. In germline, CDR1 is MDHEN, CDR2 SYDVKM. CDR3 coding DNA: TGTGCCAGCAGTCTACTCGGGACCGCCGGACAAAAACTGTTTTTT. Protein sequence: CASSLLGTAGQKLFF.

CDR3 loop: CASSSGAFNQPQHF. The CDR3 DNA follows: TGTGCCAGCAGTTCTGGGGCCTTCAATCAGCCCCAGCATTTT. The chain recombines TRBV27 with TRBJ1-5, with D perhaps matching TRBD1 (5 bases). V was shortened by 4 bases and J by 3 bases, with 10 bases between the two germline ends. From germline, CDR1 is MNHEY and CDR2 SMNVEV (reference sequence). This CDR3 spans 14 amino acids.

The chain recombines TRBV25-1 with TRBJ2-3; 8 bases are a match to TRBD1. Germline V gene sequence: CDR1 MGHDK, CDR2 SYGVNS. This CDR3 region has 13 residues. The trim removed 4 bases at V and 7 bases at J, leaving 4 bases unmatched. CDR3 bases: TGTGCCAGCAGTGGGACAGGGTTAAATACGCAGTATTTT. Encoded protein: CASSGTGLNTQYF.

This sequence joins TRBV2 and TRBJ2-7; D is tentatively TRBD1 or TRBD2 (5 bases each). This CDR3 spans 13 amino acids. The germline CDR1 and CDR2 sequences are SNHLY and FYNNEI. Trimming cost V 2 bases and J 7 bases, with 12 bases left between them. The CDR3 DNA follows: TGTGCCAGCAGTGAATCTCCAGGGAGAGAGCAGTACTTC. It yields the protein CASSESPGREQYF.

The chain employs TRBV19 and TRBJ1-2, with D possibly matching TRBD1 (5 bases). V gave up 5 bases and J gave up 8 bases, with 12 bases separating them. Germline loops: CDR1 LNHDA, CDR2 SQIVND (reference sequence). The CDR3 loop spans 12 amino acids. The CDR3 spells CASSYGGAGYTF. CDR3 DNA sequence: TGTGCCAGTAGTTACGGGGGTGCGGGCTACACCTTC.

This clone occurred once. This chain links TRBV18 with TRBJ1-3; no definite D call. This CDR3 contains 14 residues. Germline loops: CDR1 KGHSH, CDR2 LQKENI. V lost 3 bases and J 0 bases, leaving 6 bases between the germline ends. This CDR3 reads CASSPQSSGNTIYF. Written as DNA, the CDR3 is TGTGCCAGCTCACCGCAGAGCTCTGGAAACACCATATATTTT.

The chain has TRBV5-1 and TRBJ2-7, with D hard to call. Trimming pared 2 bases from V and 6 bases from J, leaving 12 bases between. CDR1 and CDR2 from the germline V gene are SGHRS and YFSETQ. This CDR3 has 13 residues. Here the CDR3 reads CASSLAPLSEQYF. The CDR3 region has the DNA TGCGCCAGCAGCTTAGCCCCTCTTAGCGAGCAGTACTTC.

The chain uses TRBV7-3 and TRBJ2-3; 9 bases match TRBD1. With 5 bases clipped from V and 4 bases from J, the junction kept 4 bases outside the gene matches. In germline, CDR1 is SGHTA, CDR2 FQGTGA. There are 14 residues in the CDR3. The CDR3 is CASSPRTGADTQYF. In nucleotides, the CDR3 is TGTGCCAGCAGCCCTAGGACAGGGGCAGATACGCAGTATTTT.

This chain links TRBV27 with TRBJ2-6; D remains unclear. V lost 2 bases and J lost 4, with 15 bases in between. The CDR3 sequence is 17 residues long. CDR1 MNHEY and CDR2 SMNVEV come from the germline V gene (reference sequence). CDR3 in DNA: TGTGCCAGCAGTTTAAGTTTTCGGGCGTCCGGGGCCAACGTCCTGACTTTC. It translates to CASSLSFRASGANVLTF.

The chain combines TRBV4-1 with TRBJ1-4; 7 positions agree with TRBD1. The CDR3 length is 16 residues. Germline CDR1 and CDR2: MGHRA and YSYEKL. V lost 2 bases to trimming and J lost 4 bases; unmatched junction nucleotides: 7. CDR3 residues: CASSQPGQKSNEKLFF. DNA of the CDR3: TGCGCCAGCAGCCAACCGGGACAGAAAAGTAATGAAAAACTGTTTTTT.

The gene calls are TRBV4-1 and TRBJ1-2, with 7 bases aligning to TRBD1. The germline V gene has CDR1 MGHRA and CDR2 YSYEKL. There are 17 residues in the CDR3. The ends lost 1 base at V and 5 bases at J; junction bases unmatched: 13. The CDR3 coding sequence is TGCGCCAGCAGCCAAGCCCCCGTGGACAGGCTTTATTATGGCTACACCTTC. Translation: CASSQAPVDRLYYGYTF.

The chain links TRBV5-8 to TRBJ1-5, with TRBD1 matching 9 bases. The CDR3 length is 17 residues. Germline V CDR1 and CDR2: SGHTS, YDEGEE. The V gene end was trimmed by 4 bases and the J gene end by 0 bases; junction bases not matched to a gene: 8. The DNA of the CDR3 is TGTGCCAGCAGCCACAAACAGGGGGCGCCTAGCAATCAGCCCCAGCATTTT. It specifies CASSHKQGAPSNQPQHF.

This chain links TRBV20-1 with TRBJ1-4; D is ambiguous. CDR3 length: 11 residues. CDR1 and CDR2 (germline): DFQATT, SNEGSKA (reference sequence). CDR3: CSLDGGEKLFF. The CDR3 DNA is TGCAGCCTGGATGGAGGTGAAAAACTGTTTTTT.

This clone came up a few times. The V and J genes are TRBV6-5 and TRBJ2-1; a weak D match, TRBD1 (6 bases). Germline V gene data show CDR1 as MNHEY and CDR2 as SVGAGI. The CDR3 spans 13 residues. V was trimmed by 4 bases and J by 2 bases, leaving 6 bases between them. The CDR3 protein is CASSWDTYNEQFF. In nucleotides, the CDR3 is TGTGCCAGCAGTTGGGACACCTACAATGAGCAGTTCTTC.

The chain links TRBV6-5 to TRBJ2-1, with D possibly matching TRBD2 (6 bases). The CDR3 runs 14 residues. CDR1 and CDR2 (germline): MNHEY, SVGAGI. V lost 4 bases and J lost 4, with 11 bases in between. CDR3 sequence (DNA): TGTGCCAGCAGTTGGGCGGGGCGTTACAATGAGCAGTTCTTC. It yields the protein CASSWAGRYNEQFF.

The chain employs TRBV27 and TRBJ2-1; TRBD2 aligns across 7 bases. Germline V gives CDR1 MNHEY, CDR2 SMNVEV (reference sequence). The V gene end was trimmed by 10 bases and the J gene end by 3 bases; junction bases not matched to a gene: 15. The CDR3 is made up of 16 amino acids. The CDR3 region has the DNA TGTGCCATTATTCTAGCGGACCGGACCCTCTACAATGAGCAGTTCTTC. Translated: CAIILADRTLYNEQFF.

This sequence joins TRBV5-6 and TRBJ2-5, with D possibly matching TRBD1 (7 bases). Looked up from germline, CDR1 is SGHDT and CDR2 is YYEEEE. This CDR3 comprises 15 residues. V was pared by 4 bases and J by 3 bases, with 16 bases between. CDR3 protein: CASSLRQGGKETQYF. The CDR3 DNA follows: TGTGCCAGCAGCCTCAGACAGGGAGGTAAAGAGACCCAGTACTTC.

The CDR3 DNA reads TGTGCCAGCTCATCGACTAGCGGGAACAATGAGCAGTTCTTC. It is translated as CASSSTSGNNEQFF. The chain carries TRBV18 and TRBJ2-1, with TRBD2 matching over 11 bases. V lost 5 bases to trimming and J lost 5 bases; unmatched junction nucleotides: 2. The CDR3 covers 14 residues. The V gene's germline CDR1 is KGHSH and CDR2 LQKENI.

The rearrangement links TRBV9 to TRBJ2-3, with TRBD2 identical over 11 bases. J was trimmed by 6 bases and V by 1 base; bases with no gene match: 4. The CDR3 extends over 15 amino acids. Germline loops: CDR1 SGDLS, CDR2 YYNGEE. CDR3 nucleotides: TGTGCCAGCAGCGTATGGGCTAGCGGGGGGGATACGCAGTATTTT. Amino acids: CASSVWASGGDTQYF.

V usage is TRBV4-2 and J usage is TRBJ1-2; a possible D gene is TRBD1 (5 bases). This CDR3 is built from 16 residues. Germline V gives CDR1 LGHNA, CDR2 YNFKEQ. Deletions cut 0 bases from V and 7 bases from J, with 18 bases between. CDR3 bases: TGTGCCAGCAGCCAAGAAGGGGCTGATGGGTTTGGTGGCTACACCTTC. This encodes CASSQEGADGFGGYTF.

This clone was seen a single time. An end of the junction differs from the germline gene, which may be a read error. J is TRBJ1-5 and V is TRBV20-1; possibly TRBD1 for D (5 bases). The V gene's germline CDR1 is DFQATT and CDR2 SNEGSKA (reference sequence). CDR3 length: 11 amino acids. CDR3 sequence reads: CSARDRYTQHF. The DNA of the CDR3 is TGCAGTGCCAGAGACAGATACACCCAGCATTTT.

This clone was counted only a few times. The genes are TRBV6-5 and TRBJ1-2; D not resolved. Deletions cut 6 bases from V and 6 bases from J, with 14 bases between. The CDR3 runs 13 residues. CDR1 and CDR2 from the germline V gene are MNHEY and SVGAGI. CDR3 bases: TGTGCCAGCAGAGAGAAGGGAGGTGATGGCTACACCTTC. As protein: CASREKGGDGYTF.

This chain joins TRBV30 and TRBJ2-1; TRBD2 agrees at 7 bases. CDR1 is GTSNPN and CDR2 is SVGIG in the germline V gene (reference sequence). The CDR3 contains 15 residues. The trim removed 0 bases at V and 8 bases at J, leaving 10 bases unmatched. In DNA, the CDR3 is TGTGCCTGGAGTGTTGGAGCGGGGCTTGGCGATGAGCAGTTCTTC. Protein product: CAWSVGAGLGDEQFF.